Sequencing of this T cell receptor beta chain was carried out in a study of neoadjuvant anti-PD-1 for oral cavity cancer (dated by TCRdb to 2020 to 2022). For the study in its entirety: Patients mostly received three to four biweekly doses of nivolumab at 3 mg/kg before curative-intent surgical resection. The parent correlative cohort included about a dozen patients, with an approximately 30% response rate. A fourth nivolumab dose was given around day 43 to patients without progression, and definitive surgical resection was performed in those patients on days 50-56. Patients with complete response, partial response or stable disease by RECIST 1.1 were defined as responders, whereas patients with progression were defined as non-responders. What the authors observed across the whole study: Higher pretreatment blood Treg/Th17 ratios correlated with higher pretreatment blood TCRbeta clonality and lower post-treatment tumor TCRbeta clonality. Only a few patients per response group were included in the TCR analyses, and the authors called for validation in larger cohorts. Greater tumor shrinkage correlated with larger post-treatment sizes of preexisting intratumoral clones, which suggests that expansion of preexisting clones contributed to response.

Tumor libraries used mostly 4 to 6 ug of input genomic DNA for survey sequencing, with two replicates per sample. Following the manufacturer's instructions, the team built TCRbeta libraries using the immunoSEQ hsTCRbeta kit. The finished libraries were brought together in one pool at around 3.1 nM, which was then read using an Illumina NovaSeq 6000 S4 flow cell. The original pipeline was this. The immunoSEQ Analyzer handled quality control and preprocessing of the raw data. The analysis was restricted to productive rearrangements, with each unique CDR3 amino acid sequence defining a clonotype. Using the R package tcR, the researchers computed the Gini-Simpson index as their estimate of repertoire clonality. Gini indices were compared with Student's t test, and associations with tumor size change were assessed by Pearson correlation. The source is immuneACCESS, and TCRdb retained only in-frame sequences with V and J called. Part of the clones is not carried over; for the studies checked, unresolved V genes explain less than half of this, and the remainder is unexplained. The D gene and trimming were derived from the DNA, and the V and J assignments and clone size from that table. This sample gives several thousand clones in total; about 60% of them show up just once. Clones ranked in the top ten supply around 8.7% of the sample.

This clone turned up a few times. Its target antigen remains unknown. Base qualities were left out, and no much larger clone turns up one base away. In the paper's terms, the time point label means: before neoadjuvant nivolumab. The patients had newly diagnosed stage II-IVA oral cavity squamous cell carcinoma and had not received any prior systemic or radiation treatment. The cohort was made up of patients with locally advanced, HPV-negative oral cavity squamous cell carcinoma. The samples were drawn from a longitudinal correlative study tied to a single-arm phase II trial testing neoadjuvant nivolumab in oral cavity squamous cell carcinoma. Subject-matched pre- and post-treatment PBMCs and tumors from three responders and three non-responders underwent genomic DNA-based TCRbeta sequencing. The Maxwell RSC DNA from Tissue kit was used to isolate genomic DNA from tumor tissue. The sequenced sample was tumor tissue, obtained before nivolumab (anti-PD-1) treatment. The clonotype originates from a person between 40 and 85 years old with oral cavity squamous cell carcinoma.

The CDR3 region has the sequence CASSYSIAYNEQFF. Read as DNA, the sequence is TGTGCCAGCAGTTACTCGATCGCCTACAATGAGCAGTTCTTC. The chain is assembled from TRBV6-5 and TRBJ2-1; the D gene lacks a confident call. From the cysteine through the phenylalanine, the CDR3 covers 14 amino acids. The sequence is cut down to CDR3 DNA, 42 bases in frame from base 1. CDR1 MNHEY and CDR2 SVGAGI are derived from the germline V gene. V is cut by 0 bases and J by 2 bases, and the space between the germline ends is 5 bases.